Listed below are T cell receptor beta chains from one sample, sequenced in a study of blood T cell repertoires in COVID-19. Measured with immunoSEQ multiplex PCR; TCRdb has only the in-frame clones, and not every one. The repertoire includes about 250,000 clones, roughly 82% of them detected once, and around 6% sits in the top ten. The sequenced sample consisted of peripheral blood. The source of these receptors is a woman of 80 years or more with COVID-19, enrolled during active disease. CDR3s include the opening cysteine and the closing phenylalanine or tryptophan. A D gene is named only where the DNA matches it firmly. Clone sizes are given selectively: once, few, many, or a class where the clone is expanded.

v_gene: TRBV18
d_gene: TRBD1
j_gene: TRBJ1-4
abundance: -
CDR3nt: TGTGCCAGCTCACTACAGGGGGCGAGTGAAAAACTGTTTTTT
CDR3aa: CASSLQGASEKLFF

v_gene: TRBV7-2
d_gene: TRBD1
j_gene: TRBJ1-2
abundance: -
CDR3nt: TGTGCCAGCAGCCGGGACAGGGGCCCCTATGGCTACACCTTC
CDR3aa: CASSRDRGPYGYTF

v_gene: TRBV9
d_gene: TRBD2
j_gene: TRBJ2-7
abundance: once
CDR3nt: TGTGCCAGCAGCGTATTAGGGACTAGCTACAACGAGCAGTACTTC
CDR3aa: CASSVLGTSYNEQYF

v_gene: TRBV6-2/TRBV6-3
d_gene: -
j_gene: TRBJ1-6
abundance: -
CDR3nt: TGTGCCAGCAGTCCCGGTGGTGGGCGCGATAATTCACCCCTCCACTTT
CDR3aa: CASSPGGGRDNSPLHF

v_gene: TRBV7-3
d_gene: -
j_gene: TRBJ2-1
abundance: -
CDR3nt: TGTGCCAGCAGTCTAACGCTAGGATTTGAGCAGTTCTTC
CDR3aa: CASSLTLGFEQFF

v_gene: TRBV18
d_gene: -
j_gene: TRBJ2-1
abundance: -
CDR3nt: TGTGCCAGCTCCCAACGTGAGCCAGCGGCCTACAATGAGCAGTTCTTC
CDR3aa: CASSQREPAAYNEQFF

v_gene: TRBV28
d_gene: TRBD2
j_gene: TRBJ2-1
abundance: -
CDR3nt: TGTGCCAGCAGCGCTACTAGCGGGGGTCCCTACAATGAGCAGTTCTTC
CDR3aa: CASSATSGGPYNEQFF

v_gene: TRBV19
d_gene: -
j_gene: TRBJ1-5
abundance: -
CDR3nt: TGTGCCAGTAATCAGGGTCGTTATCAGCCCCAGCATTTT
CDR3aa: CASNQGRYQPQHF

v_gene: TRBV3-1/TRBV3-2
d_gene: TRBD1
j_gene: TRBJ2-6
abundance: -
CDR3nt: TGTGCCAGCAGACTGGGACAGGGGGTAGGTGGGGCCAACGTCCTGACTTTC
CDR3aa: CASRLGQGVGGANVLTF

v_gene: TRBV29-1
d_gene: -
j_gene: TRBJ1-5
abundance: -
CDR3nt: TGCAGCGTTGAAGACCCAGGACAGCCCCAGCATTTT
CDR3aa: CSVEDPGQPQHF

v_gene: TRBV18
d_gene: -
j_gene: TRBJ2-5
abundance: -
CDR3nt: TGTGCCAGCTCACAACCGAGACCGACTCGTTCCGAGACCCAGTACTTC
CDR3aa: CASSQPRPTRSETQYF

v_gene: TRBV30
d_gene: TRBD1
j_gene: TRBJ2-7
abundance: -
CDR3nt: TGTGCCTGGAGTGGACAGGGCTACGAGCAGTACTTC
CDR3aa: CAWSGQGYEQYF

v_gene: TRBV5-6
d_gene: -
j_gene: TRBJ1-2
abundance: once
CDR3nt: TGTGCCAGCAGCATCGGGTCAGCGAACTATGGCTACACCTTC
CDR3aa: CASSIGSANYGYTF

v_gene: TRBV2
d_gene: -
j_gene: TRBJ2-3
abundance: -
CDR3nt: TGTGCCAGCTCGATGAGACTAGGAACAGATACGCAGTATTTT
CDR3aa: CASSMRLGTDTQYF

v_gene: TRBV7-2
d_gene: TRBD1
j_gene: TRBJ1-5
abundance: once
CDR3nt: TGTGCCACCAACAGGGGAAACAATCAGCCCCAGCATTTT
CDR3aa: CATNRGNNQPQHF

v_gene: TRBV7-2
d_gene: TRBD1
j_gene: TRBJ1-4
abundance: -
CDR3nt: TGTGCCAGCAGCTTAGCGCCGGGCGGGACAGGAGGTGAAAAACTGTTTTTT
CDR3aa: CASSLAPGGTGGEKLFF

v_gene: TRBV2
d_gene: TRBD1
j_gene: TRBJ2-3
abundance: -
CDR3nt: TGTGCCAGCATTGCAAGCAGGGGGACAGATACGCAGTATTTT
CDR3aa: CASIASRGTDTQYF

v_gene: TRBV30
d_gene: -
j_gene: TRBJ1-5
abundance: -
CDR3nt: TGTGCCTGGAGTAAACGGGGCGGGGGTTTGGTGGGCAATCAGCCCCAGCATTTT
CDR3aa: CAWSKRGGGLVGNQPQHF

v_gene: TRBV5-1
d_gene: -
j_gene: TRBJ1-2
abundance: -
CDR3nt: TGCGCCAGCAGCTCAAAGGGACAAGGGAAAGGCTACACCTTC
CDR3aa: CASSSKGQGKGYTF

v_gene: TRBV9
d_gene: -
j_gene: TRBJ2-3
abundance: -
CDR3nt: TGTGCCAGCAGCGCAGGGGAATACACAGATACGCAGTATTTT
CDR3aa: CASSAGEYTDTQYF

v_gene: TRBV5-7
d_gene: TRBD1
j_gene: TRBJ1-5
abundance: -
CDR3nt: TGTGCCAGCTCTACTGCACAGGGGGCGAGCAATCAGCCCCAGCATTTT
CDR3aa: CASSTAQGASNQPQHF

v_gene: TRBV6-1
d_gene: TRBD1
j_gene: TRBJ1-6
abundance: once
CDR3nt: TGTGCCAGCAGTGAATTGGGACAGGGGGTGAGTCCCCTCCACTTT
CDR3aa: CASSELGQGVSPLHF

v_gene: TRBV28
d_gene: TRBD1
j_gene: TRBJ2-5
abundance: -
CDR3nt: TGTGCCAGCAGCTCAGGGGGCAGGGGAACGGAGACCCAGTACTTC
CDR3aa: CASSSGGRGTETQYF

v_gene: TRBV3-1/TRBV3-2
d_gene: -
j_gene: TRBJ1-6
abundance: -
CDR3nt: TGTGCCAGCAGCGGTCAGGTCTCCTATAATTCACCCCTCCACTTT
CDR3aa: CASSGQVSYNSPLHF

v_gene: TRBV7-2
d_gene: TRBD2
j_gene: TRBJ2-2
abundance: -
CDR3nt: TGTGCCAGCAGCCCGGGAGGTACCGGGGAGCTGTTTTTT
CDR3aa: CASSPGGTGELFF

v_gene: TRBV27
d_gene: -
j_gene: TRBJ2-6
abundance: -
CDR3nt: TGTGCCAGCCCTTATTCCGACAGGCGTCACTCTGGGGCCAACGTCCTGACTTTC
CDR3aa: CASPYSDRRHSGANVLTF

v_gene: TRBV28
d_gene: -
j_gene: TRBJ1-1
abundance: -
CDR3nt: TGTGCCAGCAGTTTACGGGGGGAAGAAGCTTTCTTT
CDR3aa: CASSLRGEEAFF

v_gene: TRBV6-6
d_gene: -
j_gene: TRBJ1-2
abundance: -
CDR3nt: TGTGCCAGCAGTACAGCAGGCTATGGCTACACCTTC
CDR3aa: CASSTAGYGYTF

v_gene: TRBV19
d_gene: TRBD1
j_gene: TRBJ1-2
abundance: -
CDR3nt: TGTGCCAGTAGTAGGCAGGGGGACTATGGCTACACCTTC
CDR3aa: CASSRQGDYGYTF

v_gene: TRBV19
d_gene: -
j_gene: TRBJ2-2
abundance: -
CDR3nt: TGTGCCAGTAGTAATTGGGGCGGAGGGCGCACCGGGGAGCTGTTTTTT
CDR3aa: CASSNWGGGRTGELFF

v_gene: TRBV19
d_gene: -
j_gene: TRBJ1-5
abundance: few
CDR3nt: TGTGCCAGTAGAGACCGTCCGGGGGGCCGTGGGGCCCAGCATTTT
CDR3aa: CASRDRPGGRGAQHF

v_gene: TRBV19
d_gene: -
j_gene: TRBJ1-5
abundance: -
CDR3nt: TGTGCCAGTAGTATAGCGGGGGACGGGTTTCAGCCCCAGCATTTT
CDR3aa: CASSIAGDGFQPQHF

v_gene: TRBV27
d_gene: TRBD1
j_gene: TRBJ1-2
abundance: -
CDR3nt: TGTGCCAGCAGCCTTAAAGGACAGGGCGCCGTCTATGGCTACACCTTC
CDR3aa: CASSLKGQGAVYGYTF

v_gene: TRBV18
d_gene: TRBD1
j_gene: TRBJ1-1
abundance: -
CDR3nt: TGTGCCAGCTCACCACTAACGACAGGGGGAACTGAAGCTTTCTTT
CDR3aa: CASSPLTTGGTEAFF

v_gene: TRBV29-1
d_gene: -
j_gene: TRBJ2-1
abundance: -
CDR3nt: TGCAGCGCTCAGGGCCCGAGCTACAATGAGCAGTTCTTC
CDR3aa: CSAQGPSYNEQFF

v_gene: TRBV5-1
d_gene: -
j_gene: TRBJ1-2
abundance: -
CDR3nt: TGCGCCAGCAGCTTGGCCACAGGGCCCTATGGCTACACCTTC
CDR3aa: CASSLATGPYGYTF

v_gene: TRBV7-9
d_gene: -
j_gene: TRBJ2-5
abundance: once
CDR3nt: TGTGCCAGCAGCTTAGTAATGGGGGGCCAAGAGACCCAGTACTTC
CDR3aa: CASSLVMGGQETQYF

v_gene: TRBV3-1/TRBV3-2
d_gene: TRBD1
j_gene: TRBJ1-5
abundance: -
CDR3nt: TGTGCCAGCAGCCAGGGACAGTCGACGCCCCAGCATTTT
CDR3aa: CASSQGQSTPQHF

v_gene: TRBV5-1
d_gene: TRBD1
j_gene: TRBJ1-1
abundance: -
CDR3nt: TGCGCCAGCAGCTCGAGGGGACAGAGGGACACTGAAGCTTTCTTT
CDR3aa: CASSSRGQRDTEAFF

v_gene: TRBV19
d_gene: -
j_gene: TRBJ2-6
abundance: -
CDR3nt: TGTGCCAGTAGTATGAGGGCAGAGCCTGGGGCCAACGTCCTGACTTTC
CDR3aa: CASSMRAEPGANVLTF

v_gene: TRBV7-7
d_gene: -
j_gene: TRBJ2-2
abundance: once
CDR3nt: TGTGCCAGCAGCAACACAGGAACGAACACCGGGGAGCTGTTTTTT
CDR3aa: CASSNTGTNTGELFF

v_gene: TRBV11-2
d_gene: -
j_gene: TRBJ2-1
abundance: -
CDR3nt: TGTGCCAGCAGCAGTCTACAGCAAGTGGAGCAGTTCTTC
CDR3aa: CASSSLQQVEQFF

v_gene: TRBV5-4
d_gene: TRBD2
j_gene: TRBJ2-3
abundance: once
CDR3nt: TGTGCCAGCAGTCTAGCGGGGACCCGGGATACGCAGTATTTT
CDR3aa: CASSLAGTRDTQYF

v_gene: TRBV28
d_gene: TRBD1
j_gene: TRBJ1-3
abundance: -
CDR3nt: TGTGCCAGCAGCCTCGGGACAGGGGGAACGTGGGGAAACACCATATATTTT
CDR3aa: CASSLGTGGTWGNTIYF

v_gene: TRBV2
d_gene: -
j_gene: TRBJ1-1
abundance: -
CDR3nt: TGTGCCAGCAGAGCCCAGGGGAGGGGCACTGAAGCTTTCTTT
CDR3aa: CASRAQGRGTEAFF

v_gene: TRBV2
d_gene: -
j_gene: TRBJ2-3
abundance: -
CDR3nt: TGTGCCAGCAGCCCGGGGATTGGCACAGATACGCAGTATTTT
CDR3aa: CASSPGIGTDTQYF